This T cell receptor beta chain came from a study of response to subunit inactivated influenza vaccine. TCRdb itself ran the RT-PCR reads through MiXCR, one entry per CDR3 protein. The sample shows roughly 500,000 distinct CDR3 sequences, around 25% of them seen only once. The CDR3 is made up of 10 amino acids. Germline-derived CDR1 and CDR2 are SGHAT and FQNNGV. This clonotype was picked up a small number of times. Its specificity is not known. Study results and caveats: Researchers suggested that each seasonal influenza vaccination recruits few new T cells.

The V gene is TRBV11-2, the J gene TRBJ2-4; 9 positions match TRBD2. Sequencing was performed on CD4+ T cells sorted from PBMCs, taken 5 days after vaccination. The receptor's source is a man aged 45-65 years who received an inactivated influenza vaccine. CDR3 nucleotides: TGTGGACTAGCGGCGGACATTCAGTACTTC. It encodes CGLAADIQYF. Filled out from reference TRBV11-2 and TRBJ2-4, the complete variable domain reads EAGVAQSPRYKIIEKRQSVAFWCNPISGHATLYWYQQILGQGPKLLIQFQNNGVVDDSQLPKDRFSAERLKGVDSTLKIQPAKLEDSAVYLCGLAADIQYFGAGTRLSVL.